This passage covers 30 T cell receptor beta chains from one sample sequenced in a study of ipilimumab plus nivolumab after autologous stem cell transplantation (dated by TCRdb to the early 2020s). Library creation used the immunoSEQ multiplex PCR assay. The table comes from immuneACCESS by way of TCRdb, which keeps in-frame sequences with V and J called. Part of the clones is missing from these tables; in studies checked, under half for an unresolved V gene and the rest for unknown reasons. This sample lists about 15,000 clones; roughly 79% were detected once. More than 9% of the sample is in the top ten clones. Source: PBMCs, taken in a trial of ipilimumab plus nivolumab as post-transplant consolidation. The source is a male donor with primary mediastinal lymphoma.

On this clone: An end of the junction differs from the germline gene, which may be a read error. This chain links TRBV7-7 with TRBJ2-1; 7 nucleotides agree with TRBD2. The CDR3 consists of 15 residues. Germline values: CDR1 SSHAT, CDR2 FNYEAQ (reference sequence). The CDR3 DNA reads TGTGCTAGCAGCTTAGAACTAGCGTCCTACAATGAGCAGTTCTTC. Amino acids: CASSLELASYNEQFF. The full variable domain, with the rest looked up from reference TRBV7-7 and TRBJ2-1, is GAGVSQSPRYKVTKRGQDVTLRCDPISSHATLYWYQQALGQGPEFLTYFNYEAQPDKSGLPSDRFSAERPEGSISTLTIQRTEQRDSAMYRCASSLELASYNEQFFGPGTRLTVL.

The CDR3 is CASSLASLFVIETQYF. In nucleotides, the CDR3 is TGTGCCAGCAGCTTAGCGTCCCTATTTGTAATAGAGACCCAGTACTTC. The chain links TRBV7-6 to TRBJ2-5; D is uncertain. CDR3 length: 16 amino acids. The V end lost 0 bases, the J end lost 4 bases, and 15 bases lay between the germline ends. Germline-derived CDR1 and CDR2 are SGHVS and FNYEAQ.

This clone is medium-sized within its sample. The gene calls are TRBV28 and TRBJ2-5; D remains unclear. CDR3 length: 15 amino acids. The germline V gene has CDR1 MDHEN and CDR2 SYDVKM. Trimming left V 3 bases short and J 5 bases short, with 16 bases between. The CDR3 DNA is TGTGCCAGCAGTTTTCGACGAGCCGCCGGTGAGACCCAGTACTTC. Amino acids: CASSFRRAAGETQYF.

This rearrangement joins TRBV6-1 to TRBJ2-3, with 11 bases matching TRBD1. Germline CDR1 MNHNS, CDR2 SASEGT. With V trimmed by 4 bases and J by 1 base, 7 bases remained unmatched. The CDR3 is 17 residues long. CDR3 sequence (DNA): TGTGCCAGCAGTGGTGGACAGGGGGCGCTCGGCACAGATACGCAGTATTTT. Amino acid sequence: CASSGGQGALGTDTQYF.

The chain employs TRBV18 and TRBJ2-7, with D possibly being TRBD2 (6 bases). The germline CDR1 and CDR2 sequences are KGHSH and LQKENI. V shed 6 bases and J shed 4 bases, with 16 bases lying between them. The CDR3 is 14 residues long. CDR3 in amino acids: CASSPPPGRYEQYF. The CDR3 DNA follows: TGTGCCAGCTCCCCTCCCCCAGGGAGGTACGAGCAGTACTTC. Together with reference TRBV18 and TRBJ2-7, the CDR3 gives the full variable domain: NAGVMQNPRHLVRRRGQEARLRCSPMKGHSHVYWYRQLPEEGLKFMVYLQKENIIDESGMPKERFSAEFPKEGPSILRIQQVVRGDSAAYFCASSPPPGRYEQYFGPGTRLTVT.

The V call is TRBV27, the J call TRBJ1-3; D remains ambiguous. Germline assignment: CDR1 MNHEY and CDR2 SMNVEV (reference sequence). The CDR3 is 15 residues long. Deletions cut 7 bases from V and 0 bases from J, with 13 bases between. The CDR3 region is CASTRTPYSGNTIYF. CDR3 DNA sequence: TGTGCCAGCACACGGACCCCCTACTCTGGAAACACCATATATTTT.

The V gene is TRBV5-1, the J gene TRBJ2-3; either TRBD1 or TRBD2 may fit D (5 bases each). The length of the CDR3 is 15 residues. V lost 0 bases and J lost 8, with 16 bases in between. Germline V lookup: CDR1 SGHRS, CDR2 YFSETQ. The CDR3 spells CASSLVLGDGGTQYF. The DNA for the CDR3 is TGCGCCAGCAGCTTGGTTTTGGGAGATGGGGGTACGCAGTATTTT.

This chain uses TRBV27 with TRBJ2-7, with D possibly TRBD2 on 6 matching bases. This CDR3 comprises 13 residues. Per the germline V gene, CDR1 is MNHEY and CDR2 is SMNVEV (reference sequence). Trimming took 11 bases from V and 3 from J, leaving 17 bases between them. CDR3 DNA: TGTGCCTCCGGCGGGACTTTCAACTACGAGCAGTACTTC. Residues: CASGGTFNYEQYF.

The gene calls are TRBV2 and TRBJ1-1; D unresolved. The CDR3 is 15 residues long. Germline V gene data show CDR1 as SNHLY and CDR2 as FYNNEI. V was clipped by 2 bases and J by 1 base, with 11 bases between them. The CDR3 protein is CASSERGSGNTEAFF. The CDR3 bases are TGTGCCAGCAGTGAACGGGGATCCGGGAACACTGAAGCTTTCTTT.

This clone was recorded a few times. The chain employs TRBV2 and TRBJ2-7, with 10 positions matching TRBD1. This CDR3 spans 13 amino acids. Germline-derived CDR1 and CDR2 are SNHLY and FYNNEI. The ends lost 6 bases at V and 7 bases at J; junction bases unmatched: 6. CDR3 sequence: CASSGDRGREQYF. CDR3 nucleotides: TGTGCCAGCAGCGGGGACAGGGGTCGGGAGCAGTACTTC.

The chain is built from TRBV7-9 and TRBJ2-3; TRBD1 is a possible D gene (5 bases). Germline CDR1 and CDR2: SEHNR and FQNEAQ (reference sequence). The V gene lost 5 bases and the J gene lost 5 bases, with 8 bases spanning the gap. The CDR3 totals 12 residues. CDR3 protein: CASSPTGDTQYF. For the CDR3, the DNA is TGTGCCAGCAGCCCCACAGGAGATACGCAGTATTTT.

V usage is TRBV5-1 and J usage is TRBJ2-7; 9 nucleotides line up with TRBD1. The CDR3 has 14 amino acids. Germline assignment: CDR1 SGHRS and CDR2 YFSETQ. V lost 4 bases, J lost 3 bases, and 5 bases stayed unmatched. The CDR3 DNA follows: TGCGCCAGCAGCAGACAGGGGGGTAGCTACGAGCAGTACTTC. Translation gives CASSRQGGSYEQYF.

The chain has TRBV11-2 and TRBJ2-1, with D perhaps being TRBD1 or TRBD2 (5 bases each). The CDR3 has 15 residues. Germline V lookup: CDR1 SGHAT, CDR2 FQNNGV. V lost 5 bases and J 3 bases, leaving 14 bases between the germline ends. The DNA for the CDR3 is TGTGCCAGCAGCCTGGGACCAACCGACTACAATGAGCAGTTCTTC. It encodes CASSLGPTDYNEQFF.

CDR3 region: CASSVAPEPYGYTF. The DNA of the CDR3 is TGTGCCAGCAGCGTAGCTCCAGAGCCCTATGGCTACACCTTC. This rearrangement joins TRBV9 to TRBJ1-2; D gene ambiguous. The germline V gene encodes CDR1 SGDLS and CDR2 YYNGEE. The CDR3 totals 14 residues. V was clipped by 0 bases and J by 4 bases, with 10 bases between them. Combining the CDR3 with reference TRBV9 and TRBJ1-2 gives the whole variable domain DSGVTQTPKHLITATGQRVTLRCSPRSGDLSVYWYQQSLDQGLQFLIQYYNGEERAKGNILERFSAQQFPDLHSELNLSSLELGDSALYFCASSVAPEPYGYTFGSGTRLTVV.

CDR3 in DNA: TGTGCCAGCAGCTTGCAGGGGTTTGGGGAAAAACTGTTTTTT. It is translated as CASSLQGFGEKLFF. The V and J genes are TRBV5-6 and TRBJ1-4; D may be TRBD1 (6 bases). The V end was cut by 1 base, the J end by 8 bases, with 12 bases between. The CDR3 spans 14 residues. Germline V gene lookup returns CDR1 SGHDT and CDR2 YYEEEE.

In its sample, this clone was seen a few times. The chain has TRBV7-9 and TRBJ1-2, with D tentatively TRBD1 (5 bases). The CDR3 runs 15 residues. Germline V gene lookup returns CDR1 SEHNR and CDR2 FQNEAQ (reference sequence). The V end lost 2 bases, the J end lost 4 bases, and 14 bases lay between the germline ends. Here the CDR3 reads CASSLMSIRGYGYTF. The DNA for the CDR3 is TGTGCCAGCAGCTTAATGTCGATAAGGGGCTATGGCTACACCTTC.

V and J are TRBV5-1 and TRBJ2-5; TRBD2 is a possible D gene (5 bases). The CDR3 has 16 amino acids. Trimming took off 0 bases at V and 1 base at J, with 13 bases between the two ends. Per the germline V gene, CDR1 is SGHRS and CDR2 is YFSETQ. The CDR3 region is CASSLAVRSGQETQYF. The CDR3 DNA is TGCGCCAGCAGCTTGGCAGTTCGGAGCGGCCAAGAGACCCAGTACTTC.

The chain employs TRBV28 and TRBJ1-2; 8 bases map to TRBD1. The CDR3 length is 14 residues. In germline, CDR1 is MDHEN, CDR2 SYDVKM. Trimming cost V 6 bases and J 5 bases; bases outside gene matches: 8. The CDR3 DNA is TGTGCCAGCAGACCAGCCGGGACAGGATATGGCTACACCTTC. This sequence encodes CASRPAGTGYGYTF.

V and J are TRBV9 and TRBJ2-7; possibly TRBD1 for D (5 bases). The length of the CDR3 is 17 residues. Germline loops: CDR1 SGDLS, CDR2 YYNGEE. The V gene lost 0 bases and the J gene lost 5 bases, with 21 bases spanning the gap. The CDR3 DNA reads TGTGCCAGCAGCGTAGCCCCACTGACAGTCGACAACGACGAGCAGTACTTC. Amino acids: CASSVAPLTVDNDEQYF. The complete variable domain, with remaining parts taken from reference TRBV9 and TRBJ2-7, reads DSGVTQTPKHLITATGQRVTLRCSPRSGDLSVYWYQQSLDQGLQFLIQYYNGEERAKGNILERFSAQQFPDLHSELNLSSLELGDSALYFCASSVAPLTVDNDEQYFGPGTRLTVT.

This clone has only one observation. The gene calls are TRBV6-6 and TRBJ2-3; 8 positions match TRBD2. Unmatched junction bases numbered 3, after V lost 7 bases and J lost 6 bases. This CDR3 is built from 12 residues. Germline loops: CDR1 MNHNY, CDR2 SVGAGI (reference sequence). In DNA form, the CDR3 reads TGTGCCAGCAAGACGGGGGGGGATACGCAGTATTTT. It is translated as CASKTGGDTQYF.

This clone occurred once. The chain recombines TRBV4-1 with TRBJ2-7, with D perhaps matching TRBD2 (6 bases). CDR3 length: 14 amino acids. Trimming left V 4 bases short and J 3 bases short, with 13 bases between. Germline V gene data show CDR1 as MGHRA and CDR2 as YSYEKL. CDR3 amino acids: CASSRPGGGYEQYF. As DNA, the CDR3 is TGCGCCAGCAGCCGCCCTGGGGGAGGCTACGAGCAGTACTTC.

This clone was recorded only once. V gene TRBV4-1 combines with J gene TRBJ2-7, with a possible D match to TRBD1 (5 bases). This CDR3 spans 15 amino acids. Germline V gene lookup returns CDR1 MGHRA and CDR2 YSYEKL. V lost 0 bases, J lost 0 bases, and 9 bases lay in between. This CDR3 is CASSQDTGFSYEQYF. For the CDR3, the DNA is TGCGCCAGCAGCCAAGATACAGGTTTCTCCTACGAGCAGTACTTC.

The chain carries TRBV10-1 and TRBJ2-3; D not certain. The CDR3 is made up of 14 amino acids. Germline V CDR1 and CDR2: WNHNN, SYGVQD (reference sequence). V was shortened by 3 bases and J by 4 bases, with 11 bases between the two germline ends. CDR3 region: CASSDTYKADTQYF. DNA for the CDR3: TGCGCCAGCAGTGACACCTACAAGGCAGATACGCAGTATTTT.

The chain employs TRBV19 and TRBJ2-3; 7 bases are shared with TRBD2. With 7 bases clipped from V and 1 base from J, the junction kept 8 bases outside the gene matches. The CDR3 has 15 residues. CDR1 and CDR2 (germline): LNHDA, SQIVND (reference sequence). CDR3 nucleotide sequence: TGTGCCAGTACCGATGGGAGGGGTCGCACAGATACGCAGTATTTT. Its translation is CASTDGRGRTDTQYF.

The DNA for the CDR3 is TGTGCCAGCAGCCCCGACAGGGAAGCCTATAATTCACCCCTCCACTTT. It specifies CASSPDREAYNSPLHF. The chain employs TRBV28 and TRBJ1-6, with TRBD1 matching over 7 bases. Germline V gene sequence: CDR1 MDHEN, CDR2 SYDVKM. Unmatched junction bases numbered 7, after V lost 6 bases and J lost 2 bases. The CDR3 has 16 amino acids.

This chain connects TRBV6-6 to TRBJ1-5; D not certain. This CDR3 has 13 residues. Germline assignment: CDR1 MNHNY and CDR2 SVGAGI (reference sequence). The ends were cut back, 4 bases at V and 6 bases at J, with 10 bases in the middle. The chain's CDR3 is CASSLRGGQPQHF. The CDR3 nucleotides read TGTGCCAGCAGTTTACGGGGAGGTCAGCCCCAGCATTTT.

The chain employs TRBV18 and TRBJ2-1; either TRBD1 or TRBD2 may fit D (5 bases each). Trimming shortened V by 0 bases and J by 9 bases, and 15 bases separated the two germline ends. The CDR3 length is 15 residues. Germline CDR1 KGHSH, CDR2 LQKENI. CDR3 loop: CASSPPTSRDLEQFF. In nucleotides, the CDR3 is TGTGCCAGCTCACCACCGACGAGCAGGGACCTTGAGCAGTTCTTC.

The chain has TRBV7-9 and TRBJ1-5, with 10 bases fitting TRBD1. Germline lookup yields CDR1 SEHNR and CDR2 FQNEAQ (reference sequence). This CDR3 has 17 amino acids. V was pared by 4 bases and J by 5 bases, with 11 bases of the junction left unmatched. In DNA form, the CDR3 reads TGTGCCAGCAGCTCCCGGGACAGGGGTTTGAATGATCAGCCCCAGCATTTT. Residues: CASSSRDRGLNDQPQHF.

The V and J genes are TRBV2 and TRBJ2-2; D uncertain. The length of the CDR3 is 12 residues. CDR1 is SNHLY and CDR2 is FYNNEI in the germline V gene. The ends were cut back, 3 bases at V and 4 bases at J, with 3 bases in the middle. Here the CDR3 reads CASSEFTGELFF. Here the CDR3 DNA reads TGTGCCAGCAGTGAGTTCACCGGGGAGCTGTTTTTT.

The rearrangement joins TRBV5-1 to TRBJ1-2, with D unclear. V lost 0 bases and J lost 8, with 11 bases in between. This CDR3 has 13 residues. Germline V gives CDR1 SGHRS, CDR2 YFSETQ. The CDR3 spells CASSLDGNGGYTF. CDR3 nucleotides: TGCGCCAGCAGCTTGGATGGGAACGGCGGCTACACCTTC.